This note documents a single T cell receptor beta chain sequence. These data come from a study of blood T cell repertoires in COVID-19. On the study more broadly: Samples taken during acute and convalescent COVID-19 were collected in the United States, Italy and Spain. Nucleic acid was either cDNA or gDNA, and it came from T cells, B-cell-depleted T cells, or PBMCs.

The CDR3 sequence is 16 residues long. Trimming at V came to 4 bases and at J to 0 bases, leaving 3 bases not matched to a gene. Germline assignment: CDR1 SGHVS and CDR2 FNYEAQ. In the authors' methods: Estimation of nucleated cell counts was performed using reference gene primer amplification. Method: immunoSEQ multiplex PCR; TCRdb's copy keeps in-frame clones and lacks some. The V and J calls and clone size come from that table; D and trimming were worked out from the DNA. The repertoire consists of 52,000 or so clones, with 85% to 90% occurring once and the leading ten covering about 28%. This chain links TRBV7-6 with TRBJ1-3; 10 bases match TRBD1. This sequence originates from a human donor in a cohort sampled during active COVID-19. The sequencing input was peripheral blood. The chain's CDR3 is CASSSGTGDSGNTIYF. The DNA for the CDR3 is TGTGCCAGCAGCTCAGGGACAGGGGACTCTGGAAACACCATATATTTT.